This is a list of T cell receptor beta chains from one sample in a study of T cell responses to AZD1222 COVID-19 vaccine. Sequencing used immunoSEQ multiplex PCR; TCRdb keeps in-frame clones, though not all of them. The sample lists under 130,000 clones; about 93% were seen once. This specimen was peripheral blood, taken on day 0 of AZD1222 vaccination. The receptors shown here come from an adult in good health. Both conserved end residues are part of each CDR3. Fields, in order: D gene, V gene, clone size, J gene, CDR3 protein, CDR3 DNA. D genes are given only for firm matches. Where a row states a size, it is once, few, many or the class of an expanded clone; other rows omit it.

NA,TRBV4-2,NA,TRBJ2-7,CASSHQKGEGYEQYF,TGTGCCAGCAGCCACCAAAAGGGGGAGGGCTACGAGCAGTACTTC
TRBD2,TRBV3-1/TRBV3-2,NA,TRBJ2-3,CASSQEVGLAVSTDTQYF,TGTGCCAGCAGCCAAGAGGTGGGACTAGCGGTATCTACAGATACGCAGTATTTT
NA,TRBV30,NA,TRBJ2-7,CAWSFQLEQYF,TGTGCCTGGAGTTTCCAGCTGGAGCAGTACTTC
NA,TRBV6-2/TRBV6-3,NA,TRBJ2-3,CASSYSGRGNPDTQYF,TGTGCCAGCAGTTACTCGGGCAGAGGTAACCCAGATACGCAGTATTTT
NA,TRBV9,NA,TRBJ1-6,CASSGTASSYNSPLHF,TGTGCCAGCAGCGGGACAGCGAGCTCCTATAATTCACCCCTCCACTTT
NA,TRBV7-2,NA,TRBJ2-1,CASSTDPYNEQFF,TGTGCCAGCAGCACCGACCCATACAATGAGCAGTTCTTC
TRBD2,TRBV28,NA,TRBJ2-3,CASRKRGNTDTQYF,TGTGCCAGCAGGAAGCGGGGAAACACAGATACGCAGTATTTT
NA,TRBV5-8,NA,TRBJ1-5,CASSLGRGSNQPQHF,TGTGCCAGCAGCTTAGGACGCGGTAGCAATCAGCCCCAGCATTTT
NA,TRBV27,NA,TRBJ1-2,CASSSSRVGYGYTF,TGTGCCAGCAGTTCATCCAGGGTGGGCTATGGCTACACCTTC
NA,TRBV14,NA,TRBJ1-4,CASSQVDGGQEKLFF,TGTGCCAGCAGCCAAGTGGACGGAGGTCAGGAAAAACTGTTTTTT
NA,TRBV28,NA,TRBJ2-7,CAAFKSGTYEQYF,TGTGCCGCCTTTAAAAGCGGCACCTACGAGCAGTACTTC
TRBD1,TRBV19,once,TRBJ1-1,CASSIVPFGTGDYTEAFF,TGTGCCAGTAGTATCGTTCCTTTTGGGACAGGGGATTACACTGAAGCTTTCTTT
NA,TRBV6-6,NA,TRBJ1-1,CASSPRRNTEAFF,TGTGCCAGCAGTCCGAGAAGGAACACTGAAGCTTTCTTT
NA,TRBV28,NA,TRBJ1-2,CASRENYGYTF,TGTGCCAGCAGGGAAAATTATGGCTACACCTTC
NA,TRBV6-6,NA,TRBJ1-1,CASSSQGPMTEAFF,TGTGCCAGCAGTTCACAGGGTCCCATGACTGAAGCTTTCTTT
NA,TRBV3-1/TRBV3-2,NA,TRBJ1-1,CASSQAWGNTEAFF,TGTGCCAGCAGCCAAGCGTGGGGAAACACTGAAGCTTTCTTT
TRBD1,TRBV3-1/TRBV3-2,NA,TRBJ2-7,CASSPPGQHYEQYF,TGTGCCAGCAGCCCGCCGGGACAGCACTACGAGCAGTACTTC
TRBD1,TRBV4-3,NA,TRBJ1-3,CASSQETGVRNTIYF,TGCGCCAGCAGCCAAGAGACAGGGGTTAGAAACACCATATATTTT
NA,TRBV7-9,NA,TRBJ2-7,CASSRTYEQYF,TGTGCCAGCAGCCGAACATACGAGCAGTACTTC
TRBD2,TRBV9,NA,TRBJ2-2,CASSVAGLAPGELFF,TGTGCCAGCAGCGTAGCCGGACTAGCTCCCGGGGAGCTGTTTTTT
NA,TRBV4-1,once,TRBJ2-7,CASSQDFGSYEQYF,TGCGCCAGCAGCCAAGATTTCGGCTCCTACGAGCAGTACTTC
TRBD1,TRBV19,NA,TRBJ2-2,CAGRTGINTGELFF,TGTGCCGGGAGGACAGGGATTAACACCGGGGAGCTGTTTTTT
TRBD1,TRBV9,NA,TRBJ1-1,CASSGTGDPRRAFF,TGTGCCAGCAGCGGCACAGGGGACCCCAGGCGAGCTTTCTTT
NA,TRBV2,NA,TRBJ2-1,CASSEFGGDIGEQFF,TGTGCCAGCAGTGAGTTTGGGGGCGACATTGGGGAGCAGTTCTTC
NA,TRBV6-5,NA,TRBJ2-7,CASSRAAPLGGEQYF,TGTGCCAGCTCCAGGGCGGCTCCATTAGGAGGCGAGCAGTACTTC
NA,TRBV30,few,TRBJ1-4,CAWSGNSEKLFF,TGTGCCTGGAGTGGGAACAGCGAAAAACTGTTTTTT
TRBD1,TRBV7-6,NA,TRBJ2-5,CASSLNTGGQETQYF,TGTGCCAGCAGCTTAAACACAGGGGGCCAAGAGACCCAGTACTTC
TRBD2,TRBV5-1,NA,TRBJ2-2,CASSPGGGTGELFF,TGCGCCAGCAGCCCGGGAGGGGGCACCGGGGAGCTGTTTTTT